A selection of T cell receptor beta chains follows, all from one sample in a study of CD8+CD57+ T cells in acquired aplastic anemia. TCRdb ran MiXCR on the reads and lists one entry per CDR3 protein. The table has 180,000 or so distinct CDR3 sequences, 55% to 65% seen once. Sequencing was performed on sorted CD4+, CD8+, or CD8+CD57+ T cells (not recorded which) from PBMCs. All receptors come from a human donor with aplastic anemia. The CDR3 runs from the conserved cysteine through the conserved F or W. A D gene is named only where the DNA matches it firmly. The size field is filled for only some rows; it gives once, few, many or a size class.

.,.,TRBJ2-5,TRBV24-1,CATSGQEETQYF,TGTGCCACCAGTGGCCAGGAAGAGACCCAGTACTTC
.,many,TRBJ2-1,TRBV19,CASSIYRGLNNEQFF,TGTGCCAGTAGTATTTACCGCGGGCTCAACAATGAGCAGTTCTTC
TRBD1,once,TRBJ2-7,TRBV20-1,CSASPRTGSGEQYF,TGCAGTGCTAGCCCCCGGACAGGCTCTGGCGAGCAGTACTTC
TRBD1,.,TRBJ1-2,TRBV25-1,CAETRTGANYGYTF,TGTGCCGAAACCCGAACAGGGGCTAACTATGGCTACACCTTC
TRBD1,.,TRBJ2-7,TRBV5-8,CASSDTMTGGAQVYEQYF,TGTGCCAGCAGCGATACTATGACAGGGGGCGCCCAAGTCTACGAGCAGTACTTC
.,.,TRBJ1-4,TRBV15,CATSREVIQGGNEKLFF,TGTGCCACCAGCAGAGAAGTGATCCAGGGAGGGAATGAAAAACTGTTTTTT
.,.,TRBJ2-3,TRBV20-1,CSATTGSVIGTDTQYF,TGCAGTGCAACGACGGGTAGTGTGATAGGGACAGATACGCAGTATTTT
.,once,TRBJ2-1,TRBV10-3,CAISATGREQFF,TGTGCCATCAGTGCCACAGGGCGTGAGCAGTTCTTC
TRBD1,once,TRBJ2-7,TRBV15,CATSSSRSGQGYEQYF,TGTGCCACCAGCAGCTCCAGGTCGGGACAGGGCTACGAGCAGTACTTC
.,.,TRBJ2-3,TRBV2,CASSGSSPTDTQYF,TGTGCCAGCAGTGGGTCTAGCCCCACAGATACGCAGTATTTT
TRBD1,.,TRBJ1-2,TRBV2,CATKPDRRYTF,TGTGCCACCAAGCCGGACAGGCGCTACACCTTC
TRBD1,.,TRBJ2-7,TRBV7-9,CASSSPGQGAIRAMYEQYF,TGTGCCAGCAGCTCACCGGGACAGGGGGCAATACGGGCTATGTACGAGCAGTACTTC
.,.,TRBJ1-5,TRBV2,CASSRRSLRGGNQPQHF,TGTGCCAGCAGCAGGCGGAGTCTCCGCGGGGGCAATCAGCCCCAGCATTTT
.,.,TRBJ2-7,TRBV24-1,CATAGTSTYEQYF,TGTGCCACCGCAGGGACCTCCACCTACGAGCAGTACTTC
.,.,TRBJ1-2,TRBV7-2,CASSPLGIPNYGYTF,TGTGCCAGCAGCCCCTTAGGAATACCTAACTATGGCTACACCTTC
.,once,TRBJ2-7,TRBV5-6,CASSPQDRHYEQYF,TGTGCCAGCAGCCCTCAGGACAGACACTACGAGCAGTACTTC
TRBD2,.,TRBJ2-7,TRBV15,CATSRDLTSGGAGDEQYF,TGTGCCACCAGCAGAGATCTCACTAGCGGGGGGGCGGGGGACGAGCAGTACTTC
.,.,TRBJ2-3,TRBV5-1,CASSSAGASTDTQYF,TGCGCCAGCTCGTCGGCAGGGGCTAGCACAGATACGCAGTATTTT
.,many,TRBJ2-6,TRBV7-9,CASTGSGANVLTF,TGTGCCAGCACAGGGTCTGGGGCCAACGTCCTGACTTTC
.,many,TRBJ2-7,TRBV6-1,CASTTPTYEQYF,TGTGCCAGCACGACACCTACCTACGAGCAGTACTTC
TRBD2,.,TRBJ2-1,TRBV9,CASSVVGRGGEQFF,TGTGCCAGCAGCGTAGTGGGTCGGGGGGGTGAGCAGTTCTTC
.,.,TRBJ2-2,TRBV9,CASSAQGMGELFF,TGTGCCAGCAGCGCCCAGGGTATGGGGGAGCTGTTTTTT
.,.,TRBJ2-2,TRBV7-9,CASSLQSGELFF,TGTGCCAGCAGCTTACAGTCCGGGGAGCTGTTTTTT
.,.,TRBJ1-1,TRBV25-1,CASTRQGDGTEAFF,TGTGCCAGCACTCGGCAGGGCGATGGCACTGAAGCTTTCTTT
TRBD1,.,TRBJ1-1,TRBV5-6,CASSWGTGNTEAFF,TGTGCCAGCAGCTGGGGGACAGGAAACACTGAAGCTTTCTTT
TRBD2,many,TRBJ2-1,TRBV19,CASSIDRGVTYNEQFF,TGTGCCAGTAGTATAGATCGGGGGGTCACCTACAATGAGCAGTTCTTC
.,.,TRBJ1-3,TRBV3-1,CASSPSGIGLGNTIYF,TGTGCCAGCAGTCCCTCCGGGATCGGGTTAGGAAACACCATATATTTT
TRBD1,.,TRBJ2-5,TRBV20-1,CSARKQGAKSETQYF,TGCAGTGCTAGAAAACAGGGGGCAAAGAGTGAGACCCAGTACTTC
.,many,TRBJ2-7,TRBV24-1,CATQGHPSYEQYF,TGTGCCACCCAGGGGCACCCCTCCTACGAGCAGTACTTC
.,.,TRBJ1-5,TRBV24-1,CATSRDSNQPQHF,TGTGCCACCTCCCGGGATAGCAATCAGCCCCAGCATTTT
.,many,TRBJ1-1,TRBV2,CASSESAAAEAFF,TGTGCCAGCAGTGAATCAGCAGCGGCTGAAGCTTTCTTT
.,.,TRBJ1-2,TRBV10-2,CASSEYRDGGNYGYTF,TGCGCCAGCAGTGAGTATCGCGACGGGGGAAACTATGGCTACACCTTC
TRBD2,.,TRBJ2-7,TRBV6-1,CASSTGLVSNEQYF,TGCGCCAGCAGTACTGGACTAGTCAGCAACGAGCAGTACTTC
TRBD1,.,TRBJ2-3,TRBV7-6,CASSFLETGIPDTQYF,TGTGCCAGCAGCTTTCTAGAGACAGGGATACCAGATACGCAGTATTTT
TRBD1,once,TRBJ1-5,TRBV7-2,CASRGGQGAANQPQHF,TGTGCCAGCAGGGGGGGACAGGGGGCGGCCAATCAGCCCCAGCATTTT
.,.,TRBJ1-1,TRBV7-9,CASSLAGQGGEAFF,TGTGCCAGCAGCTTAGCGGGCCAGGGCGGTGAAGCTTTCTTT
TRBD1,.,TRBJ1-2,TRBV7-3,CASSSTGVYGYTF,TGTGCCAGCAGCTCGACAGGGGTCTATGGCTACACCTTC
.,.,TRBJ1-1,TRBV27,CASVGPTEAFF,TGTGCCAGCGTGGGACCCACTGAAGCTTTCTTT
.,.,TRBJ2-7,TRBV15,CATSRDPGDEQYF,TGTGCCACCAGCAGAGATCCGGGGGACGAGCAGTACTTC
.,many,TRBJ1-4,TRBV7-9,CASSLMEKLFF,TGTGCCAGCAGCTTAATGGAAAAACTGTTTTTT